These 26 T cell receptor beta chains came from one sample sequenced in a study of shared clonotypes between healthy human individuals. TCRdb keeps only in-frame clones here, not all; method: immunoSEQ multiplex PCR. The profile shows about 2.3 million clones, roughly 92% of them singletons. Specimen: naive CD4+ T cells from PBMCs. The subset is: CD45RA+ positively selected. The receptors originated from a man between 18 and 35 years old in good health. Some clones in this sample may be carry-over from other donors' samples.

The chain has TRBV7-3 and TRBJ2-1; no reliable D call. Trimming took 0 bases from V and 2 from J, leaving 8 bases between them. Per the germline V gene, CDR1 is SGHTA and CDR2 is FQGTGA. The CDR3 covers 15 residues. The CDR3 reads CASSLTYSPYNEQFF. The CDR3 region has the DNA TGTGCCAGCAGCTTAACTTACTCCCCCTACAATGAGCAGTTCTTC.

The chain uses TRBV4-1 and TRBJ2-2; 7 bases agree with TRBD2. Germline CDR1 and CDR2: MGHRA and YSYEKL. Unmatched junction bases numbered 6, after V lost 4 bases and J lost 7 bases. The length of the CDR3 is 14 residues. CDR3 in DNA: TGCGCCAGCAGCCGGGACGGGAGGATCGGGGAGCTGTTTTTT. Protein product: CASSRDGRIGELFF.

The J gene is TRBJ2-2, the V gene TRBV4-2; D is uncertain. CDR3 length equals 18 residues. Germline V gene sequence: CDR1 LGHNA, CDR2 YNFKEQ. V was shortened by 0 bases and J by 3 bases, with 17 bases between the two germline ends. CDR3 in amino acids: CASSQERVARLDTGELFF. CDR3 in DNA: TGTGCCAGCAGCCAAGAACGGGTTGCCCGGCTAGACACCGGGGAGCTGTTTTTT.

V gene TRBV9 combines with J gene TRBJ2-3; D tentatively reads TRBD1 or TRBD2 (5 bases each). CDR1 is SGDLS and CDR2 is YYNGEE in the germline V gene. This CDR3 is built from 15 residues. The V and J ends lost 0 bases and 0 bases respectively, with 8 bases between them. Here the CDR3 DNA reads TGTGCCAGCAGCGTAGAAGGGGAGAGCACAGATACGCAGTATTTT. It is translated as CASSVEGESTDTQYF. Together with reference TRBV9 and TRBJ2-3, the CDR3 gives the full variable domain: DSGVTQTPKHLITATGQRVTLRCSPRSGDLSVYWYQQSLDQGLQFLIQYYNGEERAKGNILERFSAQQFPDLHSELNLSSLELGDSALYFCASSVEGESTDTQYFGPGTRLTVL.

The CDR3 DNA reads TGTGCCAGCAGCCCCGGACTAGCGGGGGGCATCACCGGGGAGCTGTTTTTT. Amino acids: CASSPGLAGGITGELFF. J is TRBJ2-2 and V is TRBV5-4; 14 bases are a match to TRBD2. CDR3 length: 17 amino acids. CDR1 SGHNT and CDR2 YYREEE come from the germline V gene (reference sequence). V lost 4 bases, J lost 4 bases, and 6 bases stayed unmatched.

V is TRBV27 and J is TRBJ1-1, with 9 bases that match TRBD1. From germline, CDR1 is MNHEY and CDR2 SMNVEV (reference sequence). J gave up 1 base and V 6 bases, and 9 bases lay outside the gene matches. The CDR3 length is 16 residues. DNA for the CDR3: TGTGCCAGCAGCCAACACAGGGGGCCGACGAACACTGAAGCTTTCTTT. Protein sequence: CASSQHRGPTNTEAFF.

In DNA form, the CDR3 reads TGCGCCAGCAGCTCCGGCGACAGGGTACCCGGGGAGCTGTTTTTT. Translated, it gives CASSSGDRVPGELFF. The chain links TRBV5-1 to TRBJ2-2; 7 nucleotides line up with TRBD1. Germline assignment: CDR1 SGHRS and CDR2 YFSETQ. V lost 3 bases, J lost 6 bases, and 8 bases stayed unmatched. The CDR3 covers 15 residues.

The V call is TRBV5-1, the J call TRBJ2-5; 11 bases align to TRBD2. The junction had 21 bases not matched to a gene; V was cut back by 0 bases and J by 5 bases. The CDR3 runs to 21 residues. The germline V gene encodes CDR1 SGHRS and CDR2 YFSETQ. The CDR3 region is CASSLAIIGGVAGGARETQYF. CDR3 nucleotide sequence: TGCGCCAGCAGCTTGGCGATCATAGGTGGCGTAGCGGGAGGGGCCAGGGAGACCCAGTACTTC.

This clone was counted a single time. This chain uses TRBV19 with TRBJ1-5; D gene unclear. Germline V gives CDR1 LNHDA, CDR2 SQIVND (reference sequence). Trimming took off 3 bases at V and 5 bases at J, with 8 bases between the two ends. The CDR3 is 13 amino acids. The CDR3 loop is CASSIDVDQPQHF. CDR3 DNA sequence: TGTGCCAGTAGTATCGATGTCGATCAGCCCCAGCATTTT.

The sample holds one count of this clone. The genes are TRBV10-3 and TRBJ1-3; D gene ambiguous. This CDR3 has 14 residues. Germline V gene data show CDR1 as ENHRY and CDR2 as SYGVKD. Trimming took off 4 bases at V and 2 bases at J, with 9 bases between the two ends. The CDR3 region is CAISASGPGNTIYF. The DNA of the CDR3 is TGTGCCATCAGTGCCTCGGGCCCTGGAAACACCATATATTTT.

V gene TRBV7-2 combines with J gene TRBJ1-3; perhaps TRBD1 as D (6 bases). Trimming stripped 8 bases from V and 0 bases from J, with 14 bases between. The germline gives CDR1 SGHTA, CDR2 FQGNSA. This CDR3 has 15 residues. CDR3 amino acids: CASRAGAYSGNTIYF. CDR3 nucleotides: TGTGCCAGCCGAGCAGGGGCTTACTCTGGAAACACCATATATTTT.

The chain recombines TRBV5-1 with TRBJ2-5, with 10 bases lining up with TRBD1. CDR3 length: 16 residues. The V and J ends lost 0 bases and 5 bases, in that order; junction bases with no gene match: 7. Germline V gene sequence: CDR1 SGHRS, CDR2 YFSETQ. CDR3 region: CASSLAGTGVEETQYF. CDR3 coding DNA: TGCGCCAGCAGCTTGGCCGGGACAGGGGTAGAGGAGACCCAGTACTTC.

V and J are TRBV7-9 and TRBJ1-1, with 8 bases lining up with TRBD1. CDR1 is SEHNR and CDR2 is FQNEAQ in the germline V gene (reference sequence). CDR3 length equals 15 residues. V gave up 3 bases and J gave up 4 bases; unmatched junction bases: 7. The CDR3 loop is CASSFRGQGSTEAFF. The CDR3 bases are TGTGCCAGCAGCTTTCGTGGACAGGGTTCCACTGAAGCTTTCTTT.

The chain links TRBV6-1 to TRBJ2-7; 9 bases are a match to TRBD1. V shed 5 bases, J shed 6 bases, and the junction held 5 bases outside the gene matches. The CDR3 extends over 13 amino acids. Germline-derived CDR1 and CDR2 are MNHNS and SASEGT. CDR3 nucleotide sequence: TGTGCCAGCAGTTTCCACAGGGGGCTCGAGCAGTACTTC. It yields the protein CASSFHRGLEQYF.

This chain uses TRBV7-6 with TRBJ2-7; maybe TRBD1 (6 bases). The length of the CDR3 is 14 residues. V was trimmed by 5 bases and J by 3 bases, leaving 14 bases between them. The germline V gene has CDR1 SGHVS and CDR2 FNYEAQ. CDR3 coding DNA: TGTGCCAGCAGCGCCCGGGACACTCTCTACGAGCAGTACTTC. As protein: CASSARDTLYEQYF.

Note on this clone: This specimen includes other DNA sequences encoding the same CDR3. The CDR3 loop is CASSLSVGEQFF. The DNA of the CDR3 is TGTGCCAGCAGTTTAAGCGTGGGTGAGCAGTTCTTC. The V call is TRBV28, the J call TRBJ2-1; no clear D. V dropped 2 bases and J dropped 9 bases, with 8 bases sitting between them. Germline V gene data show CDR1 as MDHEN and CDR2 as SYDVKM. The CDR3 contains 12 residues.

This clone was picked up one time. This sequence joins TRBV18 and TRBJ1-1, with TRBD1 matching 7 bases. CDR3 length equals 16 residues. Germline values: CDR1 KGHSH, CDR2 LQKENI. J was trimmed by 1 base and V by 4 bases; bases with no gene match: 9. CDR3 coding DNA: TGTGCCAGCTCACTAGGGACAGCGGGATCGAACACTGAAGCTTTCTTT. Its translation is CASSLGTAGSNTEAFF.

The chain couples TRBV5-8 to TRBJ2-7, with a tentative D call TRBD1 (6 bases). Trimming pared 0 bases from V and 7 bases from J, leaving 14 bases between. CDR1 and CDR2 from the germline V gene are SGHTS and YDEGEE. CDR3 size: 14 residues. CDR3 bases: TGTGCCAGCAGCTTGGCAGGCCGAGGGGGTGAGCAGTACTTC. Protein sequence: CASSLAGRGGEQYF.

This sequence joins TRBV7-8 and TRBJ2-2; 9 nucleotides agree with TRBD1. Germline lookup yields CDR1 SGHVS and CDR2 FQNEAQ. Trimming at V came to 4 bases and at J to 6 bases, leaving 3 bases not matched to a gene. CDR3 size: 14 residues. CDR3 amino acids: CASSWTGVSGELFF. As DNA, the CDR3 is TGTGCCAGCAGCTGGACAGGGGTGTCCGGGGAGCTGTTTTTT.

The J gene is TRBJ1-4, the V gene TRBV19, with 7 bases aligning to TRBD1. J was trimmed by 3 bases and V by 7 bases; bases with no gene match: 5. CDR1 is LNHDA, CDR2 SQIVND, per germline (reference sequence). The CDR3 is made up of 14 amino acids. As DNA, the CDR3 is TGTGCCAGTAAATCGACAGGGTCTAATGAAAAACTGTTTTTT. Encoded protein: CASKSTGSNEKLFF. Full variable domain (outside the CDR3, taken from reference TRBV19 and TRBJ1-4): DGGITQSPKYLFRKEGQNVTLSCEQNLNHDAMYWYRQDPGQGLRLIYYSQIVNDFQKGDIAEGYSVSREKKESFPLTVTSAQKNPTAFYLCASKSTGSNEKLFFGSGTQLSVL.

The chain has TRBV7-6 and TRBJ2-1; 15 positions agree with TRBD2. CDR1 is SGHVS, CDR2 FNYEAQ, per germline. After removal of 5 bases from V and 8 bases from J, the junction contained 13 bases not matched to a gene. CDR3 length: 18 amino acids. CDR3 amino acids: CASSRGLAGGPYIDEQFF. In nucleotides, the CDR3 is TGTGCCAGCAGCCGTGGACTAGCGGGAGGGCCTTATATCGATGAGCAGTTCTTC.

The CDR3 DNA reads TGTGCCAGCAGCTCCTTCGGGGCAGGGGGCACCGGGGAGCTGTTTTTT. It codes for CASSSFGAGGTGELFF. The chain employs TRBV7-9 and TRBJ2-2, with 7 bases aligning to TRBD1. The trim removed 4 bases at V and 4 bases at J, leaving 9 bases unmatched. CDR1 and CDR2 from the germline V gene are SEHNR and FQNEAQ (reference sequence). The CDR3 runs 16 residues.

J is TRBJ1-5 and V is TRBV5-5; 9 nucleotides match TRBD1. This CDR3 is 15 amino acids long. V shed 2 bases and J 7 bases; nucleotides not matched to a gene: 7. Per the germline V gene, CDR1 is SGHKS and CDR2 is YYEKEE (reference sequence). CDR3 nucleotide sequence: TGTGCCAGCAGCTTACAGGGGGCGGAGGGACAGCCCCAGCATTTT. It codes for CASSLQGAEGQPQHF.

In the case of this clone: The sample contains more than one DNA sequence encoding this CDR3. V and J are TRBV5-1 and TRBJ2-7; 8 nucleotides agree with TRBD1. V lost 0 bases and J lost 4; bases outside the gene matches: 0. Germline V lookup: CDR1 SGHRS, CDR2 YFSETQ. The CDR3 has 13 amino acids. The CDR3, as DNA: TGCGCCAGCAGCTTGGGGACAGGGTACGAGCAGTACTTC. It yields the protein CASSLGTGYEQYF.

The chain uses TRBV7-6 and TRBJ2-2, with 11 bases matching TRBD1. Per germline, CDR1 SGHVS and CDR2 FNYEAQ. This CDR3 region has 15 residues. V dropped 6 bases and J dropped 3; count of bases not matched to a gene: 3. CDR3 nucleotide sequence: TGTGCCAGCAGTAGGGACAGGGGGTACACCGGGGAGCTGTTTTTT. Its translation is CASSRDRGYTGELFF.

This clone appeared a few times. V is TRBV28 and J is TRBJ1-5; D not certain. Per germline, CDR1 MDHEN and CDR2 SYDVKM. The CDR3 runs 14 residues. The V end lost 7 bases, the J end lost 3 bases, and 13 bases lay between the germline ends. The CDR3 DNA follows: TGTGCCAGCATGACGGGTCAAATCAATCAGCCCCAGCATTTT. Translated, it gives CASMTGQINQPQHF.